The subject of this entry is one T cell receptor beta chain. As yet, its antigen is unknown. The method was immunoSEQ multiplex PCR; TCRdb's version includes in-frame clones alone and lacks a portion of them. Among 120,000 or so clones listed, about 81% were seen once. These data belong to a study of radiation and T cells in renal cell carcinoma. Findings and limits, study-wide: In blood, top tumor clones expanded by 2 weeks, shrinking by 4.

Indicated time point: blood 2 weeks post-SBRT. Treatment indicated: 15 Gy SBRT to primary tumor, nephrectomy 4 weeks later. Radiation-treated patients gave blood at baseline, week 2 and week 4. This CDR3 contains 14 residues. V was pared by 1 base and J by 4 bases, with 10 bases between. Germline V gene lookup returns CDR1 SGHTA and CDR2 FQGNSA. Here the sequenced sample was blood, taken from a patient whose treatment included radiotherapy and nephrectomy. The receptor was derived from a man over 45 with renal cell carcinoma. The chain couples TRBV7-2 to TRBJ2-5; D is uncertain. The CDR3 protein is CASSLELVGETQYF. CDR3 sequence (DNA): TGTGCCAGCAGCTTAGAGTTGGTGGGAGAGACCCAGTACTTC.